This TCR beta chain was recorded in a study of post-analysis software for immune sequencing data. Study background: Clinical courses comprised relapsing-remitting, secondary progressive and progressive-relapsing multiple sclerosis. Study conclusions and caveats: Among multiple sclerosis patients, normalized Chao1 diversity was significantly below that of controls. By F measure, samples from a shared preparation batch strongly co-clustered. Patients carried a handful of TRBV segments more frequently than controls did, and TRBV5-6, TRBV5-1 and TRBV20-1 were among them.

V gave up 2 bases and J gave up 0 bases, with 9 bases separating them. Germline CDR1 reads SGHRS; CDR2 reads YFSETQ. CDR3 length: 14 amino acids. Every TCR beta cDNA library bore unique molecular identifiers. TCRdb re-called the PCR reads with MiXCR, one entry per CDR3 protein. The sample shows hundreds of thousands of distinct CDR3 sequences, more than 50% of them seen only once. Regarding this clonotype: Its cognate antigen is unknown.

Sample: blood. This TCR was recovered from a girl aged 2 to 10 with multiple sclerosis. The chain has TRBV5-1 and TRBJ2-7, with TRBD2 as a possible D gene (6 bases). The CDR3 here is CASSFGGGSYEQYF. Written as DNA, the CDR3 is TGCGCCAGCAGCTTCGGGGGAGGCTCCTACGAGCAGTACTTC.